This TCR beta chain was observed in a study of CD8+CD57+ T cells in acquired aplastic anemia. Study results and limitations: The number of CD8+ CDR3 sequences shared by patients and controls was approximately 31.

On this clonotype itself: Its antigen is unknown. An end of the junction does not agree with germline; a read error may underlie this.

Profiling that covered TCR beta VDJ and CDR3 relied on genomic DNA as its template. A single record per CDR3 protein comes from TCRdb applying MiXCR to the reads. The sample has approximately 200,000 distinct CDR3 sequences; over 60% are singletons. The CDR3 contains 15 residues. Per germline, CDR1 SGHVS and CDR2 FNYEAQ. Sequences were obtained from sorted CD4+, CD8+, or CD8+CD57+ T cells (not recorded which) from PBMCs. The V call is TRBV7-6, the J call TRBJ2-3; 9 bases match TRBD2. The sequence was collected from a human donor in good health. The CDR3 DNA follows: TGTGCCAGCAGCTTAGCTAGCGGGAGCACAGGTACGCAGTATTTC. The encoded protein is CASSLASGSTGTQYF. Complete variable domain (other parts from reference TRBV7-6 and TRBJ2-3): GAGVSQSPRYKVTKRGQDVALRCDPISGHVSLYWYRQALGQGPEFLTYFNYEAQQDKSGLPNDRFSAERPEGSISTLTIQRTEQRDSAMYRCASSLASGSTGTQYFGPGTRLTVL.